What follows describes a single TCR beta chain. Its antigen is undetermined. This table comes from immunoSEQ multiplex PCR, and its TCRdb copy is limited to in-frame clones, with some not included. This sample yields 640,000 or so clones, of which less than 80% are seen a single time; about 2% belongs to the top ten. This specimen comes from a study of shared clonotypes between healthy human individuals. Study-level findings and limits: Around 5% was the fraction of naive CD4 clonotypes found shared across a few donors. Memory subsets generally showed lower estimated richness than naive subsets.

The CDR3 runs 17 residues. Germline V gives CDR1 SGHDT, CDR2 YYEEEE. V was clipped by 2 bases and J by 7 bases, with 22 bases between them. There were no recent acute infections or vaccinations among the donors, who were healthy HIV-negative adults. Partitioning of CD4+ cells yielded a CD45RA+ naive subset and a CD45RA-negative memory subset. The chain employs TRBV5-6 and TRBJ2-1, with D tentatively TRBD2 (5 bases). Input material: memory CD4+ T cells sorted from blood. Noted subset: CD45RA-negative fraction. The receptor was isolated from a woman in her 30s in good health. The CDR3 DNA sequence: TGTGCCAGCAGCTTTAACCCGGGGATAGCGAAAGGAAATGAGCAGTTCTTC. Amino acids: CASSFNPGIAKGNEQFF.